The TCR beta chain under discussion was sequenced for a study of shared clonotypes between healthy human individuals. The DNA input per sorted-subset replicate PCR was roughly 0.2 ug, corresponding to some 33,000 T cell genomes. Sequencing used immunoSEQ multiplex PCR; TCRdb keeps in-frame clones, though not all of them. The table has more than 900,000 clones, approximately 80% seen once. General study results and limits: As a rule, naive subsets had a larger estimated richness than memory subsets. Tissue TCR repertoires likely differ from these blood-only repertoires.

The CDR3 has 14 amino acids. Germline V lookup: CDR1 KGHSH, CDR2 LQKENI. V gave up 3 bases and J gave up 5 bases, with 13 bases separating them. In regard to this clone: Its antigen is currently unknown.

Sequencing was performed on memory CD4+ T cells from PBMCs. Subset: CD45RA-negative fraction. The source is a man aged 18 to 30 in good health. Some clones in this sample may be carry-over from other donors' samples. The rearrangement links TRBV18 to TRBJ1-2; no clear D. The CDR3 sequence: CASSPTGVGYGYTF. For the CDR3, the DNA is TGTGCCAGCTCACCGACGGGCGTCGGATATGGCTACACCTTC.